This T cell receptor beta chain was profiled in a study of control samples from healthy donors and cancer patients. Trimming shortened V by 10 bases and J by 3 bases, and 10 bases separated the two germline ends. From germline, CDR1 is WNHNN and CDR2 SYGVQD (reference sequence). This CDR3 is 12 amino acids long. Using immunoSEQ multiplex PCR, the repertoire was profiled, and TCRdb retains in-frame clones only, with some absent. The sample records 150,000 to 200,000 clones, 90% to 95% being singletons. This TCR came from a woman aged 25 to 39 in good health. The chain recombines TRBV10-1 with TRBJ2-1; a weak D match, TRBD2 (5 bases). The sample taken for sequencing was blood. This CDR3 is CAISGIYNEQFF. The CDR3 region has the DNA TGCGCCATATCCGGGATCTACAATGAGCAGTTCTTC.